The sequence of this T cell receptor beta chain was determined in a study of shared clonotypes between healthy human individuals. Study outcomes and limitations: A generally larger estimated richness was seen in naive subsets than in memory subsets. Despite large depth, sorted-subset datasets appeared incompletely sequenced. Sharing across a few donors was seen in 4.5% to 6.5% of naive CD4 clonotypes. Depth of sequencing was expected to influence donor clonotype sharing.

This CDR3 is built from 13 residues. V shed 2 bases and J shed 4 bases, with 6 bases lying between them. The germline CDR1 and CDR2 sequences are LNHDA and SQIVND (reference sequence). As to this clone: What it binds is not known. The same CDR3 can be traced to other DNA sequences in this sample.

TCRdb's table, derived via immunoSEQ multiplex PCR, lists solely in-frame clones and lacks some. The data contain millions of clones, roughly 94% of them seen just once; the ten biggest clones take up 0.85% to 1.3%. CD45RO-negative, CCR7-positively selected cells formed the naive CD8 fraction, excluding terminally differentiated effector memory CD45RA+ cells. Source material: naive CD8+ T cells sorted from blood. The TCR sequence derives from a man between 18 and 29 years old in good health. The V and J genes are TRBV19 and TRBJ2-1; unclear D gene. CDR3 bases: TGTGCCAGTAGTATAACATTATACAATGAGCAGTTCTTC. Protein sequence: CASSITLYNEQFF.